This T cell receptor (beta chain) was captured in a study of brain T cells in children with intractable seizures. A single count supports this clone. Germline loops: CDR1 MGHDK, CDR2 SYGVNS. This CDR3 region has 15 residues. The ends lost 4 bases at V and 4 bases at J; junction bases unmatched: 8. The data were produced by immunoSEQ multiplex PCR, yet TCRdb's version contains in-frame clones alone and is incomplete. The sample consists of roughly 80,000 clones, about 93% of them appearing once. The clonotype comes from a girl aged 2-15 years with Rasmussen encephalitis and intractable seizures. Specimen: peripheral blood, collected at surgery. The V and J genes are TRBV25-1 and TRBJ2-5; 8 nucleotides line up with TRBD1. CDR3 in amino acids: CASSARQGIRETQYF. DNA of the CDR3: TGTGCCAGCAGTGCTCGACAGGGGATCCGAGAGACCCAGTACTTC.